This TCR beta chain was retrieved from a study of metastatic and nonmetastatic thyroid tumors. On the study more broadly: A comparison of repertoires was made across blood and tumor or nodule tissue from malignant and benign thyroid patients. Notes on the study in general: Significantly higher TCR beta diversity was reportedly seen in malignant thyroid tumors than benign nodules, in blood and tumor.

As originally analysed: Between-group CDR3 differences, defined by clinicopathological status, yielded a distant-metastasis classifier for papillary thyroid cancer. TCRdb called clones again from the PCR reads with MiXCR. The V and J calls were not made by the authors but by TCRdb's processing. Altogether 15,000 to 20,000 clones are present, roughly a quarter being singletons, with the ten largest covering 7.5%. This clone occurred many times. Its antigen remains unknown. Germline loops: CDR1 LGHNA, CDR2 YNFKEQ. Trimming at V came to 4 bases and at J to 0 bases, leaving 13 bases not matched to a gene. This CDR3 has 18 amino acids. Thyroid surgery took place with no prior treatment in any patient.

Sequencing was carried out using adjacent normal tissue. The sequence came from a female donor with papillary thyroid cancer or a benign thyroid nodule (not recorded which). Some clones in this sample may be carry-over from other donors' samples. The gene calls are TRBV4-2 and TRBJ1-1, with TRBD1 matching over 8 bases. The CDR3 region has the DNA TGTGCCAGCAGCCCAATAAGGACAGGGACTAAAATGAACACTGAAGCTTTCTTT. The encoded protein is CASSPIRTGTKMNTEAFF.